The 30 T cell receptor beta chains in this list originate from one sample, sequenced in a study of CD8+ T cells in alopecia areata. Treatment noted: oral pan-JAK inhibitor, 5-10 mg twice daily. The sequencing template was cDNA reverse transcribed from extracted RNA. Method: immunoSEQ multiplex PCR; TCRdb's copy keeps in-frame clones and lacks some. The sample lists some 220,000 clones, less than 75% seen once, with more than 1.5% in the top ten. The specimen comprised CD4+ T cells sorted from blood, sampled at week 4, from a patient treated with tofacitinib. These receptors all come from a human donor with alopecia areata.

This clone was recorded once. The chain couples TRBV4-3 to TRBJ1-2; D is possibly TRBD1 (6 bases). The CDR3 is 16 amino acids. Trimming took off 0 bases at V and 4 bases at J, with 15 bases between the two ends. In germline, CDR1 is LGHNA, CDR2 YSLEER. The CDR3 DNA is TGCGCCAGCAGCCAAGATCAACAGGGCTCCAGCTATGGCTACACCTTC. Translating it yields CASSQDQQGSSYGYTF.

This clone was seen many times. The CDR3 DNA reads as TGTGCCAGCAGCCAGGGACAGGGACGAGCTGGGGCCAACGTCCTGACTTTC. This codes for CASSQGQGRAGANVLTF. The gene calls are TRBV7-9 and TRBJ2-6; 9 bases align to TRBD1. Germline assignment: CDR1 SEHNR and CDR2 FQNEAQ (reference sequence). V lost 5 bases, J lost 2 bases, and 7 bases stayed unmatched. The CDR3 runs to 17 residues.

This sequence joins TRBV10-3 and TRBJ2-7; D is unresolved. The V gene's germline CDR1 is ENHRY and CDR2 SYGVKD. Trimming cost V 2 bases and J 3 bases, with 11 bases left between them. This CDR3 has 14 amino acids. The CDR3 loop is CAISEPQVVYEQYF. The CDR3 bases are TGTGCCATCAGTGAGCCCCAGGTCGTCTACGAGCAGTACTTC.

This clone was seen a few times. The V call is TRBV14, the J call TRBJ1-4; possibly TRBD1 for D (5 bases). The CDR3 contains 14 residues. Germline lookup yields CDR1 SGHDN and CDR2 FVKESK. Trimming took off 2 bases at V and 8 bases at J, with 12 bases between the two ends. CDR3 in DNA: TGTGCCAGCAGCCAAACCGACAGTCGAGAAAAACTGTTTTTT. Its translation is CASSQTDSREKLFF.

Here the CDR3 reads CASSPRVGYGYTF. The DNA of the CDR3 is TGTGCCAGCAGCCCGAGGGTGGGCTATGGCTACACCTTC. The J gene is TRBJ1-2, the V gene TRBV5-4; D ambiguous. Germline V gene lookup returns CDR1 SGHNT and CDR2 YYREEE (reference sequence). Trimming left V 4 bases short and J 4 bases short, with 11 bases between. This CDR3 is built from 13 residues.

The chain links TRBV5-6 to TRBJ2-4; possible D gene TRBD1, 5 bases. The V end lost 0 bases, the J end lost 2 bases, and 9 bases lay between the germline ends. The CDR3 contains 15 residues. Per germline, CDR1 SGHDT and CDR2 YYEEEE. As DNA, the CDR3 is TGTGCCAGCAGCTTGGTAGGGGCGTCCAAAAACATTCAGTACTTC. Translated: CASSLVGASKNIQYF.

This clone occurred once. The chain combines TRBV5-1 with TRBJ1-1, with a weak D call TRBD1 (5 bases). Germline CDR1 SGHRS, CDR2 YFSETQ. Deletions cut 0 bases from V and 4 bases from J, with 13 bases between. This CDR3 is built from 15 residues. CDR3 DNA sequence: TGCGCCAGCAGCTTGGACGGGGGTAGGAGCACTGAAGCTTTCTTT. This encodes CASSLDGGRSTEAFF.

In the case of this clone: The sample has other DNA sequences that encode this CDR3 too. The gene calls are TRBV14 and TRBJ2-2; a weak D match, TRBD1 (5 bases). V was clipped by 1 base and J by 1 base, with 7 bases between them. This CDR3 is built from 15 residues. Germline loops: CDR1 SGHDN, CDR2 FVKESK. The CDR3: CASSQAQGNTGELFF. The CDR3 DNA is TGTGCCAGCAGCCAAGCGCAGGGGAACACCGGGGAGCTGTTTTTT.

This clone was detected only a few times. The V and J genes are TRBV6-1 and TRBJ2-5; no clear D. Trimming stripped 9 bases from V and 4 bases from J, with 9 bases between. Germline CDR1 reads MNHNS; CDR2 reads SASEGT. The CDR3 spans 11 residues. This chain's CDR3 is CASADRETQYF. The CDR3 coding sequence is TGTGCCAGTGCGGACCGAGAGACCCAGTACTTC.

CDR3 loop: CASSSYGYQETQYF. In DNA form, the CDR3 reads TGCGCCAGCAGCTCCTACGGTTACCAAGAGACCCAGTACTTC. V and J are TRBV5-1 and TRBJ2-5; no definite D call. Trimming cost V 3 bases and J 0 bases, with 9 bases left between them. CDR1 and CDR2 (germline): SGHRS, YFSETQ. The length of the CDR3 is 14 residues.

In this sample, this clone turned up once. The DNA for the CDR3 is TGTGCCAGCAGCTTGTATGCGGGTCAGCCCCAGCATTTT. It is translated as CASSLYAGQPQHF. The chain couples TRBV5-6 to TRBJ1-5; D unresolved. CDR3 length equals 13 residues. V gave up 1 base and J gave up 6 bases, with 8 bases separating them. In germline, CDR1 is SGHDT, CDR2 YYEEEE.

The chain combines TRBV9 with TRBJ1-3; tentative D call: TRBD1 (5 bases). Germline lookup yields CDR1 SGDLS and CDR2 YYNGEE. Trimming removed 0 bases at V and 0 bases at J, with 16 bases between. This CDR3 comprises 18 residues. The CDR3 loop reads CASSVATGQIFSGNTIYF. The CDR3 nucleotides are TGTGCCAGCAGCGTAGCTACGGGGCAGATCTTCTCTGGAAACACCATATATTTT.

V usage is TRBV10-3 and J usage is TRBJ1-2; TRBD1 matches at 11 bases. V shed 6 bases and J 7 bases; nucleotides not matched to a gene: 13. The CDR3 consists of 16 residues. The germline CDR1 and CDR2 sequences are ENHRY and SYGVKD. The CDR3 nucleotides read TGTGCCATCAGGACATCCGGGACAGGGGGATTGGGTGGCTACACCTTC. It yields the protein CAIRTSGTGGLGGYTF.

This clone showed up just once. The genes are TRBV29-1 and TRBJ1-1; D gene unclear. The CDR3 loop spans 13 amino acids. V was cut by 4 bases and J by 7 bases, with 16 bases left in between. Germline CDR1 and CDR2: SQVTM and ANQGSEA. CDR3: CSVAEGYVGEAFF. CDR3 DNA sequence: TGCAGCGTTGCAGAAGGGTATGTGGGTGAAGCTTTCTTT.

As DNA, the CDR3 is TGTGCCAGCAGCGTAGCTTGGGGCGGGGGGTCGCAAGAGACCCAGTACTTC. Residues: CASSVAWGGGSQETQYF. The chain carries TRBV9 and TRBJ2-5, with 8 bases lining up with TRBD2. The germline CDR1 and CDR2 sequences are SGDLS and YYNGEE. Trimming at V came to 0 bases and at J to 2 bases, leaving 9 bases not matched to a gene. The length of the CDR3 is 17 residues.

This clone came up once. This rearrangement joins TRBV7-2 to TRBJ2-3; D is ambiguous. Trimming shortened V by 3 bases and J by 2 bases, and 9 bases separated the two germline ends. The germline V gene encodes CDR1 SGHTA and CDR2 FQGNSA. The CDR3 has 14 residues. CDR3 sequence (DNA): TGTGCCAGCAGCTTTCGGCCCATCACAGATACGCAGTATTTT. This sequence encodes CASSFRPITDTQYF. The variable domain in full, completed from reference TRBV7-2 and TRBJ2-3, reads GAGVSQSPSNKVTEKGKDVELRCDPISGHTALYWYRQSLGQGLEFLIYFQGNSAPDKSGLPSDRFSAERTGGSVSTLTIQRTQQEDSAVYLCASSFRPITDTQYFGPGTRLTVL.

On this clone itself: One junction end does not reproduce the germline sequence, and a read error may be involved. V and J are TRBV6-5 and TRBJ2-6; D ambiguous. The CDR3 is made up of 15 amino acids. From germline, CDR1 is MNHEY and CDR2 SVGAGI. The CDR3 is CASSDSGSGANVLTF. The CDR3, as DNA: TGTGCCAGCAGTGACTCAGGTTCTGGGGCCAACGTCCTGACTTTC.

Written as DNA, the CDR3 is TGTGCCATCCAGCGCCAGTCTAACTATGGCTACACCTTC. Its protein product is CAIQRQSNYGYTF. J is TRBJ1-2 and V is TRBV10-3; no clear D. The germline V and J ends were trimmed by 8 bases and 0 bases, with 10 bases remaining between them. The CDR3 covers 13 residues. Germline CDR1 and CDR2: ENHRY and SYGVKD.

This sequence joins TRBV15 and TRBJ2-1; 13 bases are shared with TRBD2. Germline V gene data show CDR1 as LNHNV and CDR2 as YYDKDF (reference sequence). J gave up 4 bases and V 9 bases, and 3 bases lay outside the gene matches. The CDR3 sequence is 14 residues long. In DNA, the CDR3 is TGTGCCACGAGACTAGCGGGGGGTTACAATGAGCAGTTCTTC. Protein sequence: CATRLAGGYNEQFF.

The V call is TRBV30, the J call TRBJ1-1; TRBD1 matches at 8 bases. The CDR3 runs 15 residues. In germline, CDR1 is GTSNPN, CDR2 SVGIG (reference sequence). With V trimmed by 3 bases and J by 5 bases, 11 bases remained unmatched. The CDR3 coding sequence is TGTGCCTGGAGGAAGAAAGGACAGGGTAGGACTGAAGCTTTCTTT. Translating gives CAWRKKGQGRTEAFF.

V and J are TRBV7-9 and TRBJ2-1; 9 nucleotides line up with TRBD1. The germline V gene has CDR1 SEHNR and CDR2 FQNEAQ (reference sequence). The CDR3 sequence is 16 residues long. Trimming cost V 2 bases and J 8 bases; bases outside gene matches: 10. The CDR3 coding sequence is TGTGCCAGCAGCTTACGGCCCATACAGGGGGCGGATGAGCAGTTCTTC. It encodes CASSLRPIQGADEQFF. Filled out from reference TRBV7-9 and TRBJ2-1, the complete variable domain reads DTGVSQNPRHKITKRGQNVTFRCDPISEHNRLYWYRQTLGQGPEFLTYFQNEAQLEKSRLLSDRFSAERPKGSFSTLEIQRTEQGDSAMYLCASSLRPIQGADEQFFGPGTRLTVL.

The chain is built from TRBV5-6 and TRBJ1-6; 9 bases fit TRBD1. Germline CDR1 reads SGHDT; CDR2 reads YYEEEE. V shed 6 bases, J shed 3 bases, and the junction held 4 bases outside the gene matches. The CDR3 has 15 residues. CDR3 in DNA: TGTGCCAGCAACCGGGACAGGGTCTATAATTCACCCCTCCACTTT. It is translated as CASNRDRVYNSPLHF.

This chain links TRBV4-1 with TRBJ1-2; tentatively, D is TRBD1 (5 bases). Trimming removed 4 bases at V and 7 bases at J, with 19 bases between. This CDR3 region has 15 residues. The germline gives CDR1 MGHRA, CDR2 YSYEKL. CDR3 in amino acids: CASSPIVGTSVGYTF. The CDR3 DNA reads as TGCGCCAGCAGCCCCATAGTCGGGACCTCGGTTGGCTACACCTTC.

The rearrangement links TRBV7-9 to TRBJ2-7; TRBD1 matches at 10 bases. The trim removed 3 bases at V and 3 bases at J, leaving 8 bases unmatched. CDR3 size: 16 residues. The germline V gene has CDR1 SEHNR and CDR2 FQNEAQ (reference sequence). The DNA of the CDR3 is TGTGCCAGCAGCTTTCGAGGGGGACAGGGGAGCTACGAGCAGTACTTC. This sequence encodes CASSFRGGQGSYEQYF. The full variable domain, in which reference TRBV7-9 and TRBJ2-7 provide the parts outside the CDR3, is DTGVSQNPRHKITKRGQNVTFRCDPISEHNRLYWYRQTLGQGPEFLTYFQNEAQLEKSRLLSDRFSAERPKGSFSTLEIQRTEQGDSAMYLCASSFRGGQGSYEQYFGPGTRLTVT.

The rearrangement uses TRBV6-5 and TRBJ1-2; D is unresolved. Germline CDR1 and CDR2: MNHEY and SVGAGI. V lost 6 bases to trimming and J lost 2 bases, with 13 bases between them. CDR3 length: 14 amino acids. CDR3 nucleotide sequence: TGTGCCAGCAGCCCGTTGGGAGTAAACTATGGCTACACCTTC. Translated: CASSPLGVNYGYTF.

The rearrangement uses TRBV29-1 and TRBJ2-3; the match to TRBD1 covers 7 bases. Germline loops: CDR1 SQVTM, CDR2 ANQGSEA. V shed 5 bases, J shed 2 bases, and the junction held 4 bases outside the gene matches. This CDR3 region has 13 residues. In nucleotides, the CDR3 is TGCAGCGTTAGACAGGGAGCCACAGATACGCAGTATTTT. This sequence encodes CSVRQGATDTQYF.

J is TRBJ2-7 and V is TRBV11-2; the D is unclear. This CDR3 contains 11 residues. The germline V gene has CDR1 SGHAT and CDR2 FQNNGV. V lost 4 bases, J lost 11 bases, and 12 bases lay in between. CDR3 residues: CASSSRDKEYF. CDR3 DNA sequence: TGTGCCAGCAGCTCCCGAGATAAAGAGTACTTC. Full variable domain (remainder filled in from reference TRBV11-2 and TRBJ2-7): EAGVAQSPRYKIIEKRQSVAFWCNPISGHATLYWYQQILGQGPKLLIQFQNNGVVDDSQLPKDRFSAERLKGVDSTLKIQPAKLEDSAVYLCASSSRDKEYFGPGTRLTVT.

This chain links TRBV18 with TRBJ1-2; D uncertain. The germline gives CDR1 KGHSH, CDR2 LQKENI. The CDR3 has 14 amino acids. V lost 0 bases and J lost 5, with 10 bases in between. The CDR3: CASSPPLREYGYTF. CDR3 DNA sequence: TGTGCCAGCTCACCACCGCTCAGAGAATATGGCTACACCTTC. Full variable domain (outside the CDR3, taken from reference TRBV18 and TRBJ1-2): NAGVMQNPRHLVRRRGQEARLRCSPMKGHSHVYWYRQLPEEGLKFMVYLQKENIIDESGMPKERFSAEFPKEGPSILRIQQVVRGDSAAYFCASSPPLREYGYTFGSGTRLTVV.

This clone was recorded a few times. The V call is TRBV29-1, the J call TRBJ2-6; the D gene is possibly TRBD1 (6 bases). This CDR3 is built from 14 residues. Germline loops: CDR1 SQVTM, CDR2 ANQGSEA. Trimming took 5 bases from V and 0 from J, leaving 8 bases between them. The CDR3 bases are TGCAGCGTTTACAGGGACTCTGGGGCCAACGTCCTGACTTTC. It specifies CSVYRDSGANVLTF.

This chain links TRBV5-1 with TRBJ1-4, with D tentatively TRBD1 (5 bases). The CDR3 contains 15 residues. Germline lookup yields CDR1 SGHRS and CDR2 YFSETQ. V lost 4 bases and J lost 8, with 18 bases in between. The CDR3 sequence: CASSHGDLQREKLFF. CDR3 DNA: TGCGCCAGCAGCCACGGGGACCTACAAAGGGAAAAACTGTTTTTT.